The rows below give T cell receptor beta chains drawn from one sample of a study of blood T cells in healthy people across ages. Each CDR3 protein is one row after TCRdb ran MiXCR on the 5' RACE reads. The repertoire includes roughly 1,000,000 distinct CDR3 sequences, roughly 24% of them detected once, and around 0.7% sits in the top ten. These data were also reused for a study on T cells of mothers and their children.

What was sequenced was blood. These receptors all come from a girl aged 2 to 9 in good health. Each CDR3 is given with its conserved first and last residue. The D gene is left open where the match is weak. Where a row states a size, it is once, few, many or the class of an expanded clone; other rows omit it.

d_gene	abundance	v_gene	j_gene	CDR3aa	CDR3nt
-	few	TRBV20-1	TRBJ2-7	CSARDLRVGYYEQYF	TGCAGTGCTAGAGACCTCAGAGTGGGTTACTACGAGCAGTACTTC
-	few	TRBV20-1	TRBJ1-1	CSAREFGGLMNTEAFF	TGCAGTGCTAGAGAATTCGGGGGCTTGATGAACACTGAAGCTTTCTTT
-	-	TRBV7-9	TRBJ2-7	CASSLEGRRASYEQYF	TGTGCCAGCAGCTTAGAAGGGAGACGCGCCTCCTACGAGCAGTACTTC
TRBD1	-	TRBV29-1	TRBJ2-5	CSVQGQGYEQCF	TGCAGCGTTCAAGGACAGGGTTATGAGCAGTGCTTC
TRBD2	few	TRBV11-2	TRBJ2-7	CASSFGTSGKTYEQYF	TGTGCCAGCAGCTTTGGGACTAGCGGAAAAACCTACGAGCAGTACTTC
-	-	TRBV7-2	TRBJ1-2	CASSLTSTDYGYTF	TGTGCCAGCAGCTTAACCTCGACCGACTATGGCTACACCTTC
TRBD1	few	TRBV4-3	TRBJ1-2	CASSRDRAGDYGYTF	TGCGCCAGCAGCCGAGACAGGGCAGGTGACTATGGCTACACCTTC
-	few	TRBV5-1	TRBJ2-5	CASSLNPLIGSETQYF	TGCGCCAGCAGCTTGAACCCCCTAATCGGGTCGGAGACCCAGTACTTC
TRBD1	few	TRBV6-5	TRBJ1-2	CASSYSGTGSWGYTF	TGTGCCAGCAGTTACTCTGGGACAGGGTCTTGGGGCTACACCTTC
-	-	TRBV7-9	TRBJ2-7	CASSGGRAPHYEQYF	TGTGCCAGCAGCGGAGGCCGGGCTCCTCACTACGAGCAGTACTTC
-	-	TRBV10-3	TRBJ1-1	CAISYDGNTEAFF	TGTGCCATCAGCTATGACGGTAACACTGAAGCTTTCTTT
-	-	TRBV7-2	TRBJ1-2	CASSLIQGPGGYTF	TGTGCCAGCAGCTTAATCCAGGGGCCGGGTGGCTACACCTTC
TRBD1	few	TRBV6-2/TRBV6-3	TRBJ2-7	CASWDRMTYEQYF	TGTGCCAGCTGGGACAGGATGACCTACGAGCAGTACTTC
-	few	TRBV7-3	TRBJ2-6	CASSLSGRTSGANVLTF	TGTGCCAGCAGCCTGAGTGGACGGACCTCTGGGGCCAACGTCCTGACTTTC
TRBD2	-	TRBV5-6	TRBJ2-3	CASSGQTSGVEFGTDTQYF	TGTGCCAGCAGCGGACAGACTAGCGGGGTGGAGTTTGGCACAGATACGCAGTATTTT
-	few	TRBV4-1	TRBJ2-7	CASSPLYRSLGPYEQYF	TGCGCCAGCAGCCCACTATATCGTTCACTTGGACCCTACGAGCAGTACTTC
-	few	TRBV11-2	TRBJ2-6	CASRDTGGVLTF	TGTGCCAGCAGGGACACCGGCGGCGTCCTGACTTTC
TRBD1	-	TRBV27	TRBJ2-7	CASLPLGQATYEQYF	TGTGCCAGCCTGCCATTGGGACAGGCAACCTACGAGCAGTACTTC
-	-	TRBV28	TRBJ2-1	CASSSRLEVVAEQFF	TGTGCCAGCAGTTCCCGACTAGAGGTGGTCGCTGAGCAGTTCTTC
TRBD2	-	TRBV4-3	TRBJ2-7	CASSENPSELAGSYEQYF	TGCGCCAGCAGCGAAAACCCCAGTGAGCTAGCGGGAAGCTACGAGCAGTACTTC
-	few	TRBV6-1	TRBJ2-7	CASSGIGRDAYEQYF	TGTGCCAGCAGTGGGATCGGTAGGGATGCGTACGAGCAGTACTTC
TRBD1	-	TRBV5-1	TRBJ2-1	CASSLRRDRGDNEQFF	TGCGCCAGCAGCCTACGCCGTGACAGGGGGGACAATGAGCAGTTCTTC
-	few	TRBV4-3	TRBJ1-2	CASSQDSAAYGYTF	TGCGCCAGCAGCCAAGATTCGGCGGCATATGGCTACACCTTC
TRBD1	once	TRBV28	TRBJ1-2	CATGTASNYGYTF	TGTGCCACGGGGACAGCTTCTAACTATGGCTACACCTTC
-	few	TRBV7-2	TRBJ2-1	CASSQNTGGINEQFF	TGTGCCAGCAGCCAAAACACAGGCGGAATCAATGAGCAGTTCTTC
-	few	TRBV20-1	TRBJ1-4	CSARDVKIPNYDEKLFF	TGCAGTGCTAGAGATGTTAAGATACCCAACTATGATGAAAAACTGTTTTTT
-	-	TRBV9	TRBJ1-4	CASSVGRYGRTNEKLFF	TGTGCCAGCAGCGTAGGTAGATATGGGCGGACTAATGAAAAACTGTTTTTT
-	few	TRBV7-9	TRBJ2-5	CASSRGNTIYELYF	TGTGCCAGCTCCAGGGGCAATACGATCTACGAGCTGTACTTC
-	-	TRBV13	TRBJ1-2	CASSASAGTVGYTF	TGTGCCAGCAGCGCATCCGCGGGAACCGTCGGCTACACCTTC
-	-	TRBV5-1	TRBJ2-7	CASSLFSGSYEQYF	TGCGCCAGCAGCTTGTTTAGCGGCTCCTACGAGCAGTACTTC
TRBD2	-	TRBV7-9	TRBJ2-1	CASSQGGLAYQDEQFF	TGTGCCAGCAGCCAGGGGGGACTAGCGTATCAAGATGAGCAGTTCTTC
-	-	TRBV29-1	TRBJ2-3	CSVEEPGKGNTQYF	TGCAGCGTTGAAGAGCCAGGCAAAGGAAATACGCAGTATTTT
TRBD2	-	TRBV29-1	TRBJ2-1	CSAQGVMGLALDEQFF	TGCAGCGCCCAAGGAGTTATGGGACTAGCATTGGATGAGCAGTTCTTC
-	-	TRBV9	TRBJ1-1	CASSEGGGMGTEAFF	TGTGCCAGCAGCGAGGGAGGGGGAATGGGGACTGAAGCTTTCTTT
TRBD1	few	TRBV28	TRBJ2-5	CASSVGIRTGGNQETQYF	TGTGCCAGCAGCGTGGGAATCCGGACAGGGGGCAACCAAGAGACCCAGTACTTC
TRBD1	-	TRBV27	TRBJ2-7	CASSPMDRNYEQYF	TGTGCCAGCAGCCCCATGGACAGGAACTACGAGCAGTACTTC
-	-	TRBV11-2	TRBJ2-5	CASSQNSGGQETQYF	TGTGCCAGCAGTCAGAATAGTGGCGGGCAAGAGACCCAGTACTTC
-	-	TRBV9	TRBJ2-5	CASSERGGFQETQYF	TGTGCCAGCAGTGAGAGGGGCGGATTCCAAGAGACCCAGTACTTC
TRBD2	-	TRBV29-1	TRBJ2-4	CSVEGLAGVERNIQYF	TGCAGCGTTGAAGGACTAGCGGGAGTCGAGAGAAACATTCAGTACTTC
-	few	TRBV27	TRBJ2-1	CASSFAGLREQFF	TGTGCCAGCAGTTTCGCCGGATTACGCGAGCAGTTCTTC
TRBD1	few	TRBV14	TRBJ2-3	CASSSRQGYTDTQYF	TGTGCCAGCAGCTCCAGACAGGGCTACACAGATACGCAGTATTTT
-	few	TRBV20-1	TRBJ2-1	CSSDAPSAHNEQFF	TGCAGTAGTGACGCACCTTCGGCGCACAATGAGCAGTTCTTC
TRBD2	few	TRBV9	TRBJ2-3	CASSVASGKLTDTQYF	TGTGCCAGCAGCGTAGCTAGCGGGAAGCTCACAGATACGCAGTATTTT
TRBD1	-	TRBV7-2	TRBJ2-1	CASSLRQGSRMQFF	TGTGCCAGCAGCTTACGACAGGGCAGTAGGATGCAGTTCTTC
-	few	TRBV29-1	TRBJ2-2	CSVGTDGGELFF	TGCAGCGTTGGGACAGACGGCGGGGAGCTGTTTTTT
-	few	TRBV4-3	TRBJ1-2	CASSQVTAPKGGYTF	TGCGCCAGCAGCCAAGTCACAGCCCCGAAGGGAGGCTACACCTTC
-	-	TRBV20-1	TRBJ1-1	CSASRQDTEAFF	TGCAGTGCTTCGCGTCAGGACACTGAAGCTTTCTTT
-	few	TRBV9	TRBJ2-3	CASSVAYSDTQYF	TGTGCCAGCAGCGTAGCCTACTCAGATACGCAGTATTTT
TRBD1	-	TRBV6-5	TRBJ2-1	CASSYTVVGQYNEQFF	TGTGCCAGCAGTTACACGGTGGTGGGACAGTACAATGAGCAGTTCTTC
-	few	TRBV28	TRBJ2-5	CASSPPGRQTQYF	TGTGCCAGCAGTCCACCGGGACGGCAGACCCAGTACTTC
-	-	TRBV6-5	TRBJ1-2	CASSYSVGGGYTF	TGTGCCAGCAGTTACTCGGTGGGGGGCGGCTACACCTTC
-	-	TRBV6-5	TRBJ2-2	CASSAGTHTGELFF	TGTGCCAGCAGTGCCGGGACACACACCGGGGAGCTGTTTTTT
-	-	TRBV12-3/TRBV12-4	TRBJ2-6	CASSFVDSGANVLTF	TGTGCCAGCAGTTTTGTGGACTCTGGGGCCAACGTCCTGACTTTC